The TCR beta chain described here comes from a study of Graves' ophthalmopathy and Graves' hyperthyroidism (dated 2018 in TCRdb). Looking at the study overall: Peripheral blood was collected before any treatment was given, at the time of initial diagnosis. To tell Graves' ophthalmopathy apart from Graves' hyperthyroidism, and to predict which patients would progress to ophthalmopathy, the study relied on TCR beta repertoire signatures. In total, around 140 blood samples were TCR-sequenced: approximately 40 ophthalmopathy, under 85 hyperthyroidism and roughly 17 hyperthyroidism-to-ophthalmopathy patients. To explore V-J signatures that distinguish ophthalmopathy from hyperthyroidism, a discovery set of around 100 patients was enrolled, made up of under 50 with ophthalmopathy and 55 to 65 with stable hyperthyroidism. The independent validation cohort included under 20 hyperthyroidism patients plus 17 patients who later progressed from hyperthyroidism to ophthalmopathy. T-cell repertoires of thyroid tissue and blood were compared in five or six hyperthyroidism patients. Following sample collection, hyperthyroidism patients were given methimazole at a starting dose of 30 mg daily, and ophthalmopathy patients were given high-dose intravenous methylprednisolone. The approximately 100 discovery patients were randomly divided into training and test sets at a 7:3 ratio. What the research found in general, with its limitations: Most of the expanded thyroid clonotypes with a frequency above 0.001 were also detected in blood, and it was suggested that the thyroid immune response may be reflected by blood repertoires. No statistical method was used to predetermine the sample size, and group allocation was not hidden from the investigators. In validation, the model predicted ophthalmopathy progression with about 70% sensitivity and roughly 78% specificity; roughly 12 predicted patients were CT-confirmed with GO in a median of about 6.1 months. The 13-signature model separated ophthalmopathy from stable hyperthyroidism with 85% to 90% sensitivity and approximately 83% specificity in cross-validation, and 80%/75% in the test set.

V and J are truncated by 8 bases and 8 bases respectively, leaving an intervening sequence of 19 bases. CDR1 and CDR2 are drawn from the germline V gene: MDHEN, SYDVKM. Reading from cysteine to phenylalanine, the CDR3 counts 14 amino acids. Left in the record is the CDR3 DNA by itself, 42 bases read in frame from the first base. The sample holds one count of this clonotype. Its binding antigen is unknown. No per-base quality is available; no much larger clone lies one base away. One read alone lends weak support. For repertoire sequencing, TCR beta CDR3 regions were amplified from RNA transcripts. A first-round RT-PCR used HTBI primers with the Qiagen OneStep RT-PCR kit, followed by a second-round multiplex PCR, size selection and purification. Sequencing of the libraries was carried out on an Illumina HiSeq2000 in paired-end mode with 100 bp reads. From the authors' description of their analysis: SOAPnuke was used for read processing, and reads with adapters, uncalled bases, a mean Phred below 15, or no exact constant-primer or identifier match were discarded. COPE v1.2.5 was used to merge high-quality paired reads. Each unique nucleotide sequence was treated as a clonotype, and MiTCR v1.1 was used to align the clonotypes to the IMGT TRB V, D and J references. Analysis was restricted to V-J combinations with a frequency above 0.0001, which covered roughly 99% of repertoires. A TCR clonal expansion and chaos score per V-J combination was defined as the ratio of F50 clonal expansion to chaos observed in the TCRdist matrix. Welch's t-statistics and random forest were used to reduce the features to some 13 V-J combinations, which were then used as input to a naive Bayes classifier. Thyroid-blood repertoire similarity was quantified with the Morisita-Horn index. TCRdb trimmed public reads at Q25 via fastp, called clones via MiXCR and kept in-frame beta chains. Records with the same CDR3 protein are collapsed into one entry carrying the most frequent genes and DNA. The V and J calls here are based on TCRdb, not the publication. The sample records 680,000 or so distinct CDR3 sequences, 22% of which are singletons. 7.1% of the sample goes to the ten largest clones.

Stable hyperthyroidism was defined as no progression to ophthalmopathy within 18 months of follow-up. Hyperthyroidism patients were newly diagnosed, with disease duration under 2 months, and aged 18 to 65 years. Anyone with other autoimmune diseases, uncontrolled infections, pregnancy or lactation was excluded from the study. Diagnosis was based on clinical symptoms, serum thyroxine, TRAb, thyroid ultrasound and orbital computed tomography. PBMCs were isolated from approximately 10 ml of fresh peripheral blood by Ficoll-Paque density gradient centrifugation. Total RNA was extracted using Trizol reagent, and RNA quality was checked on an Agilent 2100 Bioanalyzer.

The receptor chain draws on TRBV28 and TRBJ1-5; TRBD1 is a weak D gene call, 5 bases matching. This TCR was sampled from a woman younger than 30 with stable Graves' hyperthyroidism. Some clones in this sample may be carry-over from other donors' samples. Donor details come from another sample of the same person, matched by shared clones. The sequencing input was peripheral blood. The bases read TGTGCCAGCTCGTCCCGGGACCGGCTTAAGCCCCAGCATTTT. Its protein reads: CASSSRDRLKPQHF.